These 24 T cell receptor beta chains were all obtained from the same sample, sequenced in a study of T cell responses to AZD1222 COVID-19 vaccine. Some clones are missing from TCRdb's copy, which holds only in-frame ones; the method was immunoSEQ multiplex PCR. The sample holds 150,000 to 180,000 clones, 90% seen once. The sequencing used peripheral blood, collected on day 0 of AZD1222 vaccination. These receptors all come from an adult in good health.

There are a few counts of this clone. The chain joins TRBV9 to TRBJ1-6; 9 bases are shared with TRBD1. Germline CDR1 is SGDLS and CDR2 is YYNGEE. This CDR3 has 16 amino acids. With V trimmed by 3 bases and J by 10 bases, 11 bases remained unmatched. CDR3 loop: CASSEVGQGVSSPLHF. CDR3 nucleotide sequence: TGTGCCAGCAGCGAGGTGGGACAGGGAGTTTCATCACCCCTCCACTTT.

The CDR3 DNA follows: TGTGCCAGCCATCTTACGGGTTATGGCTACACCTTC. Translated, it gives CASHLTGYGYTF. J is TRBJ1-2 and V is TRBV28; the D is unclear. Trimming took 8 bases from V and 5 from J, leaving 12 bases between them. The CDR3 has 12 residues. Germline V gives CDR1 MDHEN, CDR2 SYDVKM.

V gene TRBV6-2 or TRBV6-3 combines with J gene TRBJ1-1, with D uncertain. V was trimmed by 2 bases and J by 10 bases, leaving 8 bases between them. Per the germline V gene, CDR1 is MNHEY and CDR2 is SVGEGT. CDR3 length: 11 amino acids. CDR3 residues: CASSYVAGAFF. The CDR3 nucleotides are TGTGCCAGCAGTTACGTGGCAGGAGCTTTCTTT.

The V and J genes are TRBV5-1 and TRBJ2-1; 8 bases agree with TRBD2. Germline V gives CDR1 SGHRS, CDR2 YFSETQ. There are 14 residues in the CDR3. V dropped 3 bases and J dropped 6; count of bases not matched to a gene: 5. CDR3 sequence (DNA): TGCGCCAGCAGCTCAAGCGGGAGCGGCAATGAGCAGTTCTTC. Translation: CASSSSGSGNEQFF.

The chain's CDR3 is CASSVVAASYNEQFF. Here the CDR3 DNA reads TGCGCCAGCAGTGTAGTAGCGGCCTCCTACAATGAGCAGTTCTTC. The rearrangement uses TRBV10-2 and TRBJ2-1; tentatively, D is TRBD2 (6 bases). V was clipped by 4 bases and J by 0 bases, with 10 bases between them. CDR3 length equals 15 residues. Germline CDR1 WSHSY, CDR2 SAAADI.

The J gene is TRBJ1-1, the V gene TRBV29-1; D ambiguous. Germline V lookup: CDR1 SQVTM, CDR2 ANQGSEA. CDR3 length: 12 residues. The V and J ends lost 3 bases and 1 base respectively, with 6 bases between them. CDR3 sequence: CSVEGKNTEAFF. In DNA, the CDR3 is TGCAGCGTTGAGGGGAAGAACACTGAAGCTTTCTTT.

The chain has TRBV25-1 and TRBJ2-4, with D perhaps TRBD2 (6 bases). V was clipped by 0 bases and J by 7 bases, with 10 bases between them. CDR3 length equals 14 residues. Per germline, CDR1 MGHDK and CDR2 SYGVNS. The CDR3, as DNA: TGTGCCAGCAGTGAATACGGGAGTGGTAACATTCAGTACTTC. Its translation: CASSEYGSGNIQYF. Filled out from reference TRBV25-1 and TRBJ2-4, the complete variable domain reads EADIYQTPRYLVIGTGKKITLECSQTMGHDKMYWYQQDPGMELHLIHYSYGVNSTEKGDLSSESTVSRIRTEHFPLTLESARPSHTSQYLCASSEYGSGNIQYFGAGTRLSVL.

The CDR3 reads CATSRDVGKSSYEQYF. The CDR3 DNA sequence: TGTGCCACCAGCAGAGATGTGGGGAAGAGCTCCTACGAGCAGTACTTC. V and J are TRBV15 and TRBJ2-7; D remains unclear. This CDR3 has 16 amino acids. The V end lost 0 bases, the J end lost 0 bases, and 12 bases lay between the germline ends. Germline CDR1 and CDR2: LNHNV and YYDKDF (reference sequence).

The chain has TRBV19 and TRBJ2-7, with D hard to call. Trimming took 1 base from V and 4 from J, leaving 8 bases between them. The CDR3 covers 13 residues. Germline loops: CDR1 LNHDA, CDR2 SQIVND (reference sequence). This CDR3 reads CASSIADRYEQYF. CDR3 bases: TGTGCCAGTAGTATAGCGGACCGTTACGAGCAGTACTTC.

This clone was detected only once. This chain connects TRBV5-4 to TRBJ2-1; TRBD1 aligns across 7 bases. V gave up 4 bases and J gave up 3 bases; unmatched junction bases: 7. Germline values: CDR1 SGHNT, CDR2 YYREEE (reference sequence). CDR3 length: 15 residues. CDR3 residues: CASSPRTGGYNEQFF. Here the CDR3 DNA reads TGTGCCAGCAGCCCACGGACAGGAGGCTACAATGAGCAGTTCTTC.

This chain connects TRBV20-1 to TRBJ2-1; the D is unclear. Trimming removed 2 bases from V and 4 bases from J, with 0 bases in between. CDR3 length: 10 residues. Germline V gene data show CDR1 as DFQATT and CDR2 as SNEGSKA (reference sequence). This chain's CDR3 is CSARYNEQFF. The CDR3 DNA follows: TGCAGTGCTAGATACAATGAGCAGTTCTTC.

The V gene is TRBV19, the J gene TRBJ2-7, with D perhaps matching TRBD1 or TRBD2 (5 bases each). V was pared by 10 bases and J by 5 bases, with 12 bases between. Looked up from germline, CDR1 is LNHDA and CDR2 is SQIVND (reference sequence). The CDR3 is 11 residues long. The CDR3 DNA is TGTGCCACAACCGGGGCCAACGAGCAGTACTTC. It encodes CATTGANEQYF.

V gene TRBV4-1 combines with J gene TRBJ1-1; a weak D match, TRBD1 (5 bases). V was cut by 0 bases and J by 1 base, with 6 bases left in between. The germline V gene encodes CDR1 MGHRA and CDR2 YSYEKL. This CDR3 has 14 residues. CDR3 nucleotides: TGCGCCAGCAGCCAAGAGGGGGAGAACACTGAAGCTTTCTTT. Residues: CASSQEGENTEAFF.

The chain is built from TRBV16 and TRBJ2-1, with TRBD2 as a possible D gene (5 bases). V lost 0 bases to trimming and J lost 4 bases, with 10 bases between them. The germline gives CDR1 KGHSY, CDR2 FQNENV. This CDR3 has 15 amino acids. CDR3 DNA: TGTGCCAGCAGCCAATCGCGGGTGGTGTACAATGAGCAGTTCTTC. This codes for CASSQSRVVYNEQFF.

The chain combines TRBV7-2 with TRBJ2-7, with unresolved D. CDR1 is SGHTA and CDR2 is FQGNSA in the germline V gene. This CDR3 has 11 amino acids. V was clipped by 3 bases and J by 5 bases, with 5 bases between them. The DNA of the CDR3 is TGTGCCAGCAGCTTTTTAGACGAGCAGTACTTC. Amino acid sequence: CASSFLDEQYF. Looking up the rest from reference TRBV7-2 and TRBJ2-7 gives the full variable domain: GAGVSQSPSNKVTEKGKDVELRCDPISGHTALYWYRQSLGQGLEFLIYFQGNSAPDKSGLPSDRFSAERTGGSVSTLTIQRTQQEDSAVYLCASSFLDEQYFGPGTRLTVT.

The gene calls are TRBV28 and TRBJ2-5; 10 bases align to TRBD2. V lost 6 bases and J lost 1; bases outside the gene matches: 8. The CDR3 length is 16 residues. Germline loops: CDR1 MDHEN, CDR2 SYDVKM. The CDR3 spells CASREAGGTFQETQYF. The CDR3 region has the DNA TGTGCCAGCAGAGAAGCGGGAGGGACTTTCCAAGAGACCCAGTACTTC.

The V and J genes are TRBV4-1 and TRBJ2-2, with 7 bases that match TRBD2. V shed 4 bases and J 2 bases; nucleotides not matched to a gene: 7. Per germline, CDR1 MGHRA and CDR2 YSYEKL. This CDR3 has 16 amino acids. The CDR3 protein is CASSLMGGFNTGELFF. CDR3 coding DNA: TGCGCCAGCAGCCTCATGGGGGGGTTTAACACCGGGGAGCTGTTTTTT.

The V gene is TRBV18, the J gene TRBJ1-2; TRBD1 is a possible D gene (5 bases). V was cut by 6 bases and J by 2 bases, with 10 bases left in between. Germline V gene data show CDR1 as KGHSH and CDR2 as LQKENI. CDR3 length: 13 amino acids. The CDR3 nucleotides read TGTGCCAGCTCGCTAGGGGACAACTATGGCTACACCTTC. This gives the protein CASSLGDNYGYTF. The complete variable domain, with remaining parts taken from reference TRBV18 and TRBJ1-2, reads NAGVMQNPRHLVRRRGQEARLRCSPMKGHSHVYWYRQLPEEGLKFMVYLQKENIIDESGMPKERFSAEFPKEGPSILRIQQVVRGDSAAYFCASSLGDNYGYTFGSGTRLTVV.

The V call is TRBV10-3, the J call TRBJ2-7; maybe TRBD1 (6 bases). CDR1 and CDR2 (germline): ENHRY, SYGVKD. This CDR3 is built from 15 residues. Trimming cost V 5 bases and J 7 bases, with 21 bases left between them. In DNA form, the CDR3 reads TGTGCCATCAGTAAGTTCCCGGGACAAACGGGTGAGCAGTACTTC. It encodes CAISKFPGQTGEQYF.

This chain links TRBV5-1 with TRBJ2-3; 10 bases match TRBD2. Unmatched junction bases numbered 4, after V lost 6 bases and J lost 0 bases. Germline V gene lookup returns CDR1 SGHRS and CDR2 YFSETQ. The CDR3 sequence is 15 residues long. The CDR3 DNA follows: TGCGCCAGCACCATAGCGGGAGGAAGCACAGATACGCAGTATTTT. Translated: CASTIAGGSTDTQYF.

The chain combines TRBV6-2 or TRBV6-3 with TRBJ2-1, with 9 bases lining up with TRBD1. Unmatched junction bases numbered 7, after V lost 4 bases and J lost 9 bases. Germline loops: CDR1 MNHEY, CDR2 SVGEGT. This CDR3 spans 14 amino acids. The CDR3, as DNA: TGTGCCAGCAGTTTAGGACAGGGGATGTTTGAGCAGTTCTTC. It is translated as CASSLGQGMFEQFF.

The gene calls are TRBV30 and TRBJ1-1, with a possible D match to TRBD1 (5 bases). Trimming shortened V by 1 base and J by 4 bases, and 16 bases separated the two germline ends. This CDR3 region has 15 residues. The germline V gene encodes CDR1 GTSNPN and CDR2 SVGIG (reference sequence). The CDR3 reads CAWSDSGGGFTEAFF. As DNA, the CDR3 is TGTGCCTGGAGTGACAGTGGGGGAGGGTTCACTGAAGCTTTCTTT.

V is TRBV19 and J is TRBJ2-7; D assignment may be TRBD1 or TRBD2 (5 bases each). V lost 5 bases and J lost 3, with 14 bases in between. This CDR3 is 14 amino acids long. The V gene's germline CDR1 is LNHDA and CDR2 SQIVND (reference sequence). CDR3 region: CASSASRDGYEQYF. The CDR3 DNA follows: TGTGCCAGTAGTGCAAGCCGGGACGGCTACGAGCAGTACTTC.

The rearrangement links TRBV4-1 to TRBJ1-1, with a possible D match to TRBD1 (6 bases). CDR3 length: 14 amino acids. Looked up from germline, CDR1 is MGHRA and CDR2 is YSYEKL. Deletions cut 1 base from V and 8 bases from J, with 14 bases between. CDR3 amino acids: CASSQAPGQPEAFF. The CDR3 DNA is TGCGCCAGCAGCCAAGCTCCCGGACAGCCGGAAGCTTTCTTT.